Listed below are T cell receptor beta chains from one sample, sequenced in a study of CD8+ T cells in alopecia areata. The repertoire was sequenced with immunoSEQ multiplex PCR; TCRdb's copy has only in-frame clones and lacks some. The table lists about 210,000 clones, over 60% of them singletons. This sample comprised CD4+ T cells sorted from blood, obtained at week 4, from a patient treated with tofacitinib. Source of these receptors: a human donor with alopecia areata. Each CDR3 is given with its conserved first and last residue. The D gene is left open where the match is weak. Clone size, where shown, is once, few, many, or a class for clones that have expanded.

D gene: .; V gene: TRBV19; J gene: TRBJ1-1; clone size: .; CDR3 DNA: TGTGCCAGTAGTATCGGAGGGACGGGCACTGAAGCTTTCTTT; CDR3 protein: CASSIGGTGTEAFF
D gene: .; V gene: TRBV29-1; J gene: TRBJ2-5; clone size: .; CDR3 DNA: TGCAGCGTTTCCGAAAGGACAGCGTACCAAGAGACCCAGTACTTC; CDR3 protein: CSVSERTAYQETQYF
D gene: TRBD2; V gene: TRBV7-2; J gene: TRBJ2-7; clone size: .; CDR3 DNA: TGTGCCAGCAGCTTAGCAGCGGGGGGCCTCCCCTACGAGCAGTACTTC; CDR3 protein: CASSLAAGGLPYEQYF
D gene: .; V gene: TRBV6-5; J gene: TRBJ1-2; clone size: .; CDR3 DNA: TGTGCCAGCAGTTACTCGAGCTCTGGCTACACCTTC; CDR3 protein: CASSYSSSGYTF
D gene: .; V gene: TRBV19; J gene: TRBJ2-3; clone size: few; CDR3 DNA: TGTGCCAGTAGTCAACGTCTGGGTACGCAGTATTTT; CDR3 protein: CASSQRLGTQYF
D gene: TRBD1; V gene: TRBV4-3; J gene: TRBJ1-2; clone size: .; CDR3 DNA: TGCGCCAGCAGCCAAATAACGGGACAGGGCTATGGCTACACCTTC; CDR3 protein: CASSQITGQGYGYTF
D gene: .; V gene: TRBV5-1; J gene: TRBJ2-1; clone size: few; CDR3 DNA: TGCGCCAGCAGCTTGGGGGACATCTACAATGAGCAGTTCTTC; CDR3 protein: CASSLGDIYNEQFF
D gene: TRBD1; V gene: TRBV5-1; J gene: TRBJ2-3; clone size: few; CDR3 DNA: TGCGCCAGCAGCTTGCCCCGGGACAGGCGCTTT; CDR3 protein: CASSLPRDRRF
D gene: .; V gene: TRBV7-2; J gene: TRBJ2-3; clone size: once; CDR3 DNA: TGTGCCAGCAGCTTAGGGGGACTCGAGGGGGATACGCAGTATTTT; CDR3 protein: CASSLGGLEGDTQYF
D gene: .; V gene: TRBV6-1; J gene: TRBJ2-3; clone size: .; CDR3 DNA: TGTGCCAGCAGTGAGGCTCGGGGTACGCAGTATTTT; CDR3 protein: CASSEARGTQYF
D gene: .; V gene: TRBV7-9; J gene: TRBJ1-1; clone size: many; CDR3 DNA: TGTGCCAGCAGCTTCGCAGCGGGAACTGAAGCTTTCTTT; CDR3 protein: CASSFAAGTEAFF
D gene: TRBD1; V gene: TRBV29-1; J gene: TRBJ2-7; clone size: .; CDR3 DNA: TGCAGCGTTGCCGGGACAGGGCCTAACTACGAGCAGTACTTC; CDR3 protein: CSVAGTGPNYEQYF
D gene: .; V gene: TRBV27; J gene: TRBJ1-2; clone size: .; CDR3 DNA: TGTGCCAGCAGTTTCCAGGAAAACTATGGCTACACCTTC; CDR3 protein: CASSFQENYGYTF
D gene: TRBD1; V gene: TRBV6-6; J gene: TRBJ2-1; clone size: .; CDR3 DNA: TGTGCCAGCAGTCTACAGGGGTACAATGAGCAGTTCTTC; CDR3 protein: CASSLQGYNEQFF
D gene: .; V gene: TRBV6-5; J gene: TRBJ1-1; clone size: .; CDR3 DNA: TGTGCCAGCAGTTCCGGGGGGAGTACTGAAGCTTTCTTT; CDR3 protein: CASSSGGSTEAFF
D gene: TRBD1; V gene: TRBV10-3; J gene: TRBJ2-1; clone size: .; CDR3 DNA: TGTGCCATCAGTCTACAGGGGGAGCAGTTCTTC; CDR3 protein: CAISLQGEQFF
D gene: .; V gene: TRBV5-1; J gene: TRBJ1-1; clone size: .; CDR3 DNA: TGCGCCAGCAAGAAGGACACTGGGAACACTGAAGCTTTCTTT; CDR3 protein: CASKKDTGNTEAFF
D gene: TRBD1; V gene: TRBV19; J gene: TRBJ2-5; clone size: .; CDR3 DNA: TGTGCCAGTAGTGACAGGGGGCTGGAGACCCAGTACTTC; CDR3 protein: CASSDRGLETQYF
D gene: .; V gene: TRBV29-1; J gene: TRBJ1-2; clone size: .; CDR3 DNA: TGCAGCGGCAAACAGCAAAACTATGGCTACACCTTC; CDR3 protein: CSGKQQNYGYTF
D gene: TRBD2; V gene: TRBV29-1; J gene: TRBJ2-1; clone size: few; CDR3 DNA: TGCAGCGTTGATGGCGGGGGGGGCCGTATCAATGAGCAGTTCTTC; CDR3 protein: CSVDGGGGRINEQFF
D gene: TRBD1; V gene: TRBV7-7; J gene: TRBJ2-5; clone size: .; CDR3 DNA: TGTGCTAGCAGCATAGACAGGGAGGAGACCCAGTACTTC; CDR3 protein: CASSIDREETQYF
D gene: TRBD2; V gene: TRBV7-2; J gene: TRBJ2-1; clone size: .; CDR3 DNA: TGTGCCAGCAGCACAAATCCACTAGCGGGACTCCCGTCCTACAATGAGCAGTTCTTC; CDR3 protein: CASSTNPLAGLPSYNEQFF
D gene: .; V gene: TRBV28; J gene: TRBJ1-4; clone size: .; CDR3 DNA: TGTGCCAGCAGTCCTGGGGGAGCAACTAATGAAAAACTGTTTTTT; CDR3 protein: CASSPGGATNEKLFF
D gene: TRBD2; V gene: TRBV5-1; J gene: TRBJ2-3; clone size: few; CDR3 DNA: TGCGCCAGCAGCGCTGTAGCGGGGGCAGGGGATACGCAGTATTTT; CDR3 protein: CASSAVAGAGDTQYF
D gene: .; V gene: TRBV7-9; J gene: TRBJ2-7; clone size: .; CDR3 DNA: TGTGCCAGCAGCTTAGCGTCCGGCGGGGCCAACTTC; CDR3 protein: CASSLASGGANF
D gene: .; V gene: TRBV14; J gene: TRBJ2-5; clone size: .; CDR3 DNA: TGTGCCAGCAGCCAAGCTCGAGAGACCCAGTACTTC; CDR3 protein: CASSQARETQYF
D gene: TRBD2; V gene: TRBV29-1; J gene: TRBJ2-2; clone size: .; CDR3 DNA: TGCAGCGTGAGGGCGATGGGAGCGGGGGGTTCCGGGGAGCTGTTTTTT; CDR3 protein: CSVRAMGAGGSGELFF
D gene: .; V gene: TRBV2; J gene: TRBJ1-6; clone size: .; CDR3 DNA: TGTGCCAGCATCCCCCAGGGGATCGGTTCACCCCTCCACTTT; CDR3 protein: CASIPQGIGSPLHF
D gene: TRBD2; V gene: TRBV4-2; J gene: TRBJ2-1; clone size: .; CDR3 DNA: TGTGCCAGCAGCCAAGTTAGCCGACTAGCGGGGGGGCTATATGAGCAGTTCTTC; CDR3 protein: CASSQVSRLAGGLYEQFF
D gene: TRBD1; V gene: TRBV30; J gene: TRBJ1-1; clone size: .; CDR3 DNA: TGTGCCTGGACTCAGGGACAGGGCACGGAAGCTTTCTTT; CDR3 protein: CAWTQGQGTEAFF
D gene: .; V gene: TRBV7-2; J gene: TRBJ2-3; clone size: .; CDR3 DNA: TGTGCCACCGCCCGGGGGCTGAGCACAGATACGCAGTATTTT; CDR3 protein: CATARGLSTDTQYF
D gene: .; V gene: TRBV27; J gene: TRBJ1-1; clone size: .; CDR3 DNA: TGTGCCAGCAGCCCGGGGAGGGGAGTGAACGCTTTCTTT; CDR3 protein: CASSPGRGVNAFF